These 16 T cell receptor beta chains were all obtained from the same sample, sequenced in a study of cytomegalovirus exposure and HLA in healthy donors. Primers: 60 Vbeta forward and 13 Jbeta reverse. Using immunoSEQ multiplex PCR, the repertoire was profiled, and TCRdb retains in-frame clones only, with some absent. The data show approximately 180,000 clones, with roughly 79% seen just once and just under 3% held by the top ten. Sequences were obtained from PBMCs. The origin of the receptors is a male donor in good health and CMV-seronegative.

This sequence joins TRBV28 and TRBJ1-2, with 9 bases aligning to TRBD1. Germline trimming cut 4 bases from V and 5 bases from J; bases unmatched to any gene: 20. In germline, CDR1 is MDHEN, CDR2 SYDVKM. The CDR3 is 19 amino acids. CDR3 loop: CASSSTTLQGAPTLYGYTF. The DNA for the CDR3 is TGTGCCAGCAGTTCGACCACCCTACAGGGGGCCCCCACCCTTTATGGCTACACCTTC.

The chain couples TRBV9 to TRBJ2-3, with D perhaps matching TRBD2 (6 bases). The CDR3 has 16 amino acids. The V and J ends lost 4 bases and 2 bases respectively, with 17 bases between them. CDR1 SGDLS and CDR2 YYNGEE come from the germline V gene. The CDR3 region is CASSLAGGGSTDTQYF. In nucleotides, the CDR3 is TGTGCCAGCAGCCTAGCAGGAGGAGGGTCCACAGATACGCAGTATTTT.

This clone appeared once. The chain uses TRBV6-5 and TRBJ2-5, with a tentative D call TRBD1 (6 bases). The closer fit of TRBJ2-7 to the DNA end suggests the J call may be wrong. Germline V lookup: CDR1 MNHEY, CDR2 SVGAGI. The CDR3 spans 15 residues. This CDR3 is CASSYSNRANYEQYF. The CDR3 region has the DNA TGTGCCAGCAGTTACTCGAACAGGGCTAACTACGAGCAGTACTTC.

The chain couples TRBV11-3 to TRBJ2-2, with 12 bases aligning to TRBD2. V dropped 2 bases and J dropped 1; count of bases not matched to a gene: 11. The V gene's germline CDR1 is SGHNT and CDR2 YENEEA. The CDR3 is made up of 20 amino acids. The CDR3 reads CASSLIGLAGTARNTGELFF. The DNA of the CDR3 is TGTGCCAGCAGCTTAATTGGACTAGCGGGGACCGCTCGGAACACCGGGGAGCTGTTTTTT.

The table lists this clone with a count of one. The CDR3 region is CASRLRRSGNEQFF. The CDR3, as DNA: TGTGCCAGCAGGCTTAGGAGGTCAGGCAATGAGCAGTTCTTC. The chain recombines TRBV6-5 with TRBJ2-1, with a possible D match to TRBD2 (5 bases). The ends were cut back, 6 bases at V and 6 bases at J, with 15 bases in the middle. CDR1 and CDR2 (germline): MNHEY, SVGAGI. The CDR3 length is 14 residues.

This rearrangement joins TRBV7-2 to TRBJ1-1; perhaps TRBD1 as D (6 bases). CDR1 is SGHTA, CDR2 FQGNSA, per germline. Deletions cut 0 bases from V and 5 bases from J, with 13 bases between. This CDR3 comprises 15 residues. The DNA for the CDR3 is TGTGCCAGCAGCTTAGCGGCGACAGGCAGAACTGAAGCTTTCTTT. Its protein is CASSLAATGRTEAFF. Complete variable domain (other parts from reference TRBV7-2 and TRBJ1-1): GAGVSQSPSNKVTEKGKDVELRCDPISGHTALYWYRQSLGQGLEFLIYFQGNSAPDKSGLPSDRFSAERTGGSVSTLTIQRTQQEDSAVYLCASSLAATGRTEAFFGQGTRLTVV.

As concerns this clone: Other DNA sequences in the sample encode the same CDR3. The chain uses TRBV30 and TRBJ1-5; D remains ambiguous. Germline values: CDR1 GTSNPN, CDR2 SVGIG (reference sequence). Between the trimmed V and J ends, which lost 1 base and 6 bases, there was a span of 10 bases. The CDR3 runs to 13 residues. CDR3 DNA: TGTGCCTGGAGTGAGCGGGGAGGTCAGCCCCAGCATTTT. Its protein is CAWSERGGQPQHF.

This clone was detected only a few times. The V gene is TRBV5-1, the J gene TRBJ2-6; D might be TRBD1 (5 bases). Trimming removed 1 base from V and 9 bases from J, with 20 bases in between. CDR3 length: 17 residues. The germline V gene encodes CDR1 SGHRS and CDR2 YFSETQ. The DNA for the CDR3 is TGCGCCAGCAGCTTGCTCCCCCCCTTCCAGGGTGGCAACGTCCTGACTTTC. This sequence encodes CASSLLPPFQGGNVLTF.

The V call is TRBV19, the J call TRBJ2-7, with 11 bases lining up with TRBD2. The J call could be wrong; TRBJ2-1 is a better fit for the DNA end. The CDR3 contains 16 residues. Germline V gene sequence: CDR1 LNHDA, CDR2 SQIVND (reference sequence). CDR3 coding DNA: TGTGCCAGTAGCCCTACTAGCGGGGGTAGTCGGAATGAGCAGTTCTTC. It is translated as CASSPTSGGSRNEQFF.

The V gene is TRBV25-1, the J gene TRBJ2-1; 9 nucleotides line up with TRBD2. V trimming: 7 bases; J trimming: 5 bases; junction bases outside the gene matches: 6. From germline, CDR1 is MGHDK and CDR2 SYGVNS. The CDR3 spans 14 residues. CDR3 residues: CASTGAGGNNEQFF. The CDR3 nucleotides read TGTGCCAGCACGGGGGCGGGAGGGAACAATGAGCAGTTCTTC.

The chain has TRBV30 and TRBJ2-1, with 12 bases identical to TRBD1. The trim removed 4 bases at V and 9 bases at J, leaving 7 bases unmatched. CDR1 and CDR2 from the germline V gene are GTSNPN and SVGIG (reference sequence). The CDR3 is 14 residues long. CDR3 DNA sequence: TGTGCCTGGATGTCGGGACAGGGGGCAGGTGAGCAGTTCTTC. It yields the protein CAWMSGQGAGEQFF.

The gene calls are TRBV28 and TRBJ1-5; 7 bases align to TRBD1. The germline V gene has CDR1 MDHEN and CDR2 SYDVKM. Trimming cost V 4 bases and J 9 bases; bases outside gene matches: 12. The CDR3 sequence is 15 residues long. The CDR3 spells CASSSSPTGQRPQHF. DNA for the CDR3: TGTGCCAGCAGTTCGAGCCCGACAGGGCAGAGGCCCCAGCATTTT. Drawing the rest from reference TRBV28 and TRBJ1-5, the complete variable domain is DVKVTQSSRYLVKRTGEKVFLECVQDMDHENMFWYRQDPGLGLRLIYFSYDVKMKEKGDIPEGYSVSREKKERFSLILESASTNQTSMYLCASSSSPTGQRPQHFGDGTRLSIL.

This rearrangement joins TRBV6-5 to TRBJ1-5; 7 bases are a match to TRBD1. Per the germline V gene, CDR1 is MNHEY and CDR2 is SVGAGI. Trimming cost V 6 bases and J 2 bases; bases outside gene matches: 4. This CDR3 has 14 residues. The CDR3, as DNA: TGTGCCAGCAGAACAGGGGTTGGCAATCAGCCCCAGCATTTT. Protein sequence: CASRTGVGNQPQHF.

The J gene is TRBJ2-1, the V gene TRBV7-9; 9 bases fit TRBD2. Germline V gene data show CDR1 as SEHNR and CDR2 as FQNEAQ (reference sequence). The CDR3 loop spans 15 amino acids. With V trimmed by 1 base and J by 7 bases, 5 bases remained unmatched. CDR3: CASSLGSGSWNEQFF. Here the CDR3 DNA reads TGTGCCAGCAGCTTAGGTAGCGGGAGTTGGAATGAGCAGTTCTTC.

This sequence joins TRBV5-1 and TRBJ2-1, with D unclear. Between the trimmed V and J ends, which lost 5 bases and 7 bases, there was a span of 13 bases. CDR1 and CDR2 from the germline V gene are SGHRS and YFSETQ. The CDR3 totals 13 residues. CDR3 sequence reads: CASSSAVENEQFF. The CDR3 DNA reads as TGCGCCAGCAGTTCGGCAGTGGAGAATGAGCAGTTCTTC. Using reference TRBV5-1 and TRBJ2-1 for the parts outside the CDR3, the full variable domain is KAGVTQTPRYLIKTRGQQVTLSCSPISGHRSVSWYQQTPGQGLQFLFEYFSETQRNKGNFPGRFSGRQFSNSRSEMNVSTLELGDSALYLCASSSAVENEQFFGPGTRLTVL.

The chain employs TRBV6-5 and TRBJ1-6; TRBD1 is a possible D gene (6 bases). Trimming pared 6 bases from V and 9 bases from J, leaving 18 bases between. This CDR3 region has 15 residues. CDR1 and CDR2 (germline): MNHEY, SVGAGI. CDR3 coding DNA: TGTGCCAGCAGCCCACGGGGGGCGGGCTCTTCACCCCTCCACTTT. Its protein product is CASSPRGAGSSPLHF.